This TCR beta chain was sequenced for a study of blood T cell repertoires in COVID-19. Germline V gene data show CDR1 as SGDLS and CDR2 as YYNGEE. V lost 0 bases and J 1 base, leaving 12 bases between the germline ends. This CDR3 comprises 16 residues. In the original processing: From reference gene primer amplification, estimates of nucleated cell counts were derived. The repertoire was sequenced with immunoSEQ multiplex PCR; TCRdb's copy has only in-frame clones and lacks some. The DNA was the basis for D and trimming; V, J and clone size are from that table. Altogether hundreds of thousands of clones are present, just under 90% being singletons, with the ten largest covering around 0.3%.

The V gene is TRBV9, the J gene TRBJ2-3, with a possible D match to TRBD2 (6 bases). Sequences were obtained from peripheral blood. This receptor was taken from a young woman with acute or convalescent COVID-19. The CDR3 sequence: CASSVAGGQRTDTQYF. The CDR3 bases are TGTGCCAGCAGCGTAGCCGGAGGGCAGCGCACAGATACGCAGTATTTT.